A selection of T cell receptor beta chains follows, all from one sample in a study of CD8 T cells in ankylosing spondylitis. TCRdb passed the 5' RACE reads through MiXCR, listing each CDR3 protein once. Among around 430,000 distinct CDR3 sequences listed, 15% to 20% were seen once. Sample: blood, either unsorted or a sorted T cell fraction (not recorded which). These receptors were taken from a male donor with ankylosing spondylitis. Both conserved end residues are part of each CDR3. The D gene is left open where the match is weak. Size values are once, few and many counts, or a class for expanded clones, and some rows have none.

D gene: TRBD2
V gene: TRBV20-1
J gene: TRBJ2-1
clone size: few
CDR3 protein: CSVPSRGGSWDNEQFF
CDR3 DNA: TGCAGTGTCCCTAGTCGGGGCGGGAGTTGGGACAATGAGCAGTTCTTC

D gene: TRBD2
V gene: TRBV12-3/TRBV12-4
J gene: TRBJ2-3
clone size: few
CDR3 protein: CASSRLAGGKGTQYF
CDR3 DNA: TGTGCCAGCAGTCGACTAGCGGGGGGGAAGGGCACGCAGTATTTT

D gene: TRBD1
V gene: TRBV5-1
J gene: TRBJ1-1
clone size: many
CDR3 protein: CASSLLGQAEAFF
CDR3 DNA: TGCGCCAGCAGCTTGCTCGGACAGGCTGAAGCTTTCTTT

D gene: TRBD1
V gene: TRBV10-3
J gene: TRBJ2-5
clone size: -
CDR3 protein: CATQDYRDRQETQYF
CDR3 DNA: TGTGCCACCCAAGACTACCGGGACAGGCAAGAGACCCAGTACTTC

D gene: TRBD1
V gene: TRBV12-3/TRBV12-4
J gene: TRBJ1-1
clone size: few
CDR3 protein: CASSLKGRGLDTEAFF
CDR3 DNA: TGTGCCAGCAGTTTAAAGGGCAGGGGGCTGGACACTGAAGCTTTCTTT

D gene: -
V gene: TRBV14
J gene: TRBJ2-7
clone size: few
CDR3 protein: CASSQYGDNYEQYF
CDR3 DNA: TGTGCCAGCAGCCAATACGGAGACAACTACGAGCAGTACTTC

D gene: TRBD1
V gene: TRBV7-9
J gene: TRBJ1-2
clone size: -
CDR3 protein: CASSSSGTGHGYTF
CDR3 DNA: TGTGCCAGCAGCTCATCCGGGACAGGGCATGGCTACACCTTC

D gene: -
V gene: TRBV12-3/TRBV12-4
J gene: TRBJ1-1
clone size: -
CDR3 protein: CASSLRQFGLNTEAFF
CDR3 DNA: TGTGCCAGCTCCCTTCGACAGTTTGGGCTGAACACTGAAGCTTTCTTT

D gene: TRBD1
V gene: TRBV7-2
J gene: TRBJ1-1
clone size: few
CDR3 protein: CASSLGTGTPNTEAFF
CDR3 DNA: TGTGCCAGCAGCCTAGGGACAGGGACCCCGAACACTGAAGCTTTCTTT

D gene: -
V gene: TRBV20-1
J gene: TRBJ1-5
clone size: -
CDR3 protein: CSARRTGYNQPQHF
CDR3 DNA: TGCAGTGCTAGAAGGACGGGGTACAATCAGCCCCAGCATTTT

D gene: -
V gene: TRBV29-1
J gene: TRBJ1-1
clone size: few
CDR3 protein: CSVDEVYTEAFF
CDR3 DNA: TGCAGCGTTGATGAGGTTTACACTGAAGCTTTCTTT

D gene: TRBD1
V gene: TRBV28
J gene: TRBJ1-5
clone size: many
CDR3 protein: CASSFGQGYQPQHF
CDR3 DNA: TGTGCCAGCAGCTTCGGACAGGGTTATCAGCCCCAGCATTTT

D gene: -
V gene: TRBV12-3/TRBV12-4
J gene: TRBJ2-7
clone size: few
CDR3 protein: CASSNTGNPYEQYF
CDR3 DNA: TGTGCCAGCAGCAATACAGGGAATCCCTACGAGCAGTACTTC

D gene: TRBD2
V gene: TRBV9
J gene: TRBJ2-3
clone size: few
CDR3 protein: CASSVHGTGGTDTQYF
CDR3 DNA: TGTGCCAGCAGCGTTCACGGAACGGGGGGGACAGATACGCAGTATTTT

D gene: -
V gene: TRBV5-4
J gene: TRBJ1-6
clone size: few
CDR3 protein: CASSSKTGSYNSPLHF
CDR3 DNA: TGTGCCAGCAGCTCAAAGACAGGTTCTTATAATTCACCCCTCCACTTT

D gene: TRBD1
V gene: TRBV25-1
J gene: TRBJ1-6
clone size: -
CDR3 protein: CASRDREFSPLHF
CDR3 DNA: TGTGCCAGCAGGGACAGGGAGTTTTCACCCCTCCACTTT